These T cell receptor beta chains were read from a single sample in a study of T cell responses to AZD1222 COVID-19 vaccine. Libraries were prepared by immunoSEQ multiplex PCR; TCRdb keeps only in-frame clonotypes and omits some of them. The sample holds 160,000 or so clones, 90% seen once. Sequenced here: peripheral blood, sampled on day 0 of AZD1222 vaccination. The receptors were sampled from an adult in good health. The CDR3 runs from the conserved cysteine through the conserved F or W. Each record gives: J gene, D gene, V gene, clone size, CDR3 protein, CDR3 DNA. A D gene is named only where the DNA matches it firmly. Some rows have no size entry. The others give once, few or many, or a class for an expanded clone.

j_call: TRBJ1-4; d_call: NA; v_call: TRBV10-3; clone_size: NA; cdr3_aa: CAISESPGLDEKLFF; cdr3_nt: TGTGCCATCAGTGAGTCGCCGGGCCTCGATGAAAAACTGTTTTTT
j_call: TRBJ2-1; d_call: NA; v_call: TRBV7-9; clone_size: NA; cdr3_aa: CASSNIRTVNEQFF; cdr3_nt: TGTGCCAGCAGCAACATTAGGACGGTCAATGAGCAGTTCTTC
j_call: TRBJ1-1; d_call: NA; v_call: TRBV12-2; clone_size: NA; cdr3_aa: CASRSDRVLDTEAFF; cdr3_nt: TGTGCAAGTCGCTCCGATAGGGTCTTGGACACTGAAGCTTTCTTT
j_call: TRBJ2-1; d_call: NA; v_call: TRBV7-8; clone_size: NA; cdr3_aa: CASSFWRDNEQFF; cdr3_nt: TGTGCCAGCAGCTTCTGGCGGGACAATGAGCAGTTCTTC
j_call: TRBJ2-4; d_call: NA; v_call: TRBV11-1; clone_size: NA; cdr3_aa: CASSFLGGGGKNIQYF; cdr3_nt: TGTGCCAGCAGCTTTCTAGGAGGGGGCGGTAAAAACATTCAGTACTTC
j_call: TRBJ2-1; d_call: TRBD2; v_call: TRBV7-9; clone_size: NA; cdr3_aa: CASSMGLVAYNEQFF; cdr3_nt: TGTGCCAGCAGCATGGGACTAGTCGCTTACAATGAGCAGTTCTTC
j_call: TRBJ2-7; d_call: TRBD2; v_call: TRBV6-5; clone_size: NA; cdr3_aa: CATQGTSGREQYF; cdr3_nt: TGTGCCACCCAAGGCACTAGCGGGAGGGAGCAGTACTTC
j_call: TRBJ2-3; d_call: TRBD2; v_call: TRBV6-2/TRBV6-3; clone_size: NA; cdr3_aa: CASSQSGRADTQYF; cdr3_nt: TGTGCCAGCAGCCAAAGCGGGAGGGCGGATACGCAGTATTTT
j_call: TRBJ1-1; d_call: NA; v_call: TRBV24-1; clone_size: NA; cdr3_aa: CATSHGGDRNSNTEAFF; cdr3_nt: TGTGCCACCAGTCATGGAGGAGATCGCAATTCGAACACTGAAGCTTTCTTT
j_call: TRBJ2-5; d_call: TRBD1; v_call: TRBV5-4; clone_size: NA; cdr3_aa: CASSSLPGQELGETQYF; cdr3_nt: TGTGCCAGCAGCTCACTGCCGGGACAGGAGCTGGGGGAGACCCAGTACTTC
j_call: TRBJ2-7; d_call: TRBD1; v_call: TRBV9; clone_size: NA; cdr3_aa: CASSVAGQAYEQYF; cdr3_nt: TGTGCCAGCAGCGTAGCGGGACAGGCCTACGAGCAGTACTTC
j_call: TRBJ2-2; d_call: NA; v_call: TRBV2; clone_size: NA; cdr3_aa: CASSWGSVTGELFF; cdr3_nt: TGTGCCAGCAGTTGGGGTAGCGTTACCGGGGAGCTGTTTTTT
j_call: TRBJ2-1; d_call: NA; v_call: TRBV7-9; clone_size: NA; cdr3_aa: CAAALDKLRDYNEQFF; cdr3_nt: TGTGCCGCCGCGTTGGACAAACTACGGGATTACAATGAGCAGTTCTTC
j_call: TRBJ1-5; d_call: NA; v_call: TRBV2; clone_size: NA; cdr3_aa: CASSDFGTHSNQPQHF; cdr3_nt: TGTGCCAGCAGTGATTTCGGGACACATAGCAATCAGCCCCAGCATTTT
j_call: TRBJ1-3; d_call: NA; v_call: TRBV12-3/TRBV12-4; clone_size: NA; cdr3_aa: CASSFMGNTIYF; cdr3_nt: TGTGCCAGCAGTTTTATGGGGAACACCATATATTTT
j_call: TRBJ2-1; d_call: TRBD2; v_call: TRBV5-4; clone_size: NA; cdr3_aa: CASSLYLAVADDKFF; cdr3_nt: TGTGCCAGCAGCTTGTATCTAGCGGTGGCGGATGATAAGTTCTTC
j_call: TRBJ2-2; d_call: NA; v_call: TRBV4-2; clone_size: NA; cdr3_aa: CASSQETSANTGELFF; cdr3_nt: TGTGCCAGCAGCCAAGAGACATCCGCGAACACCGGGGAGCTGTTTTTT
j_call: TRBJ2-3; d_call: TRBD2; v_call: TRBV11-3; clone_size: NA; cdr3_aa: CASSKATSGSNTDTQYF; cdr3_nt: TGTGCCAGCAGCAAAGCGACTAGCGGCTCTAACACAGATACGCAGTATTTT
j_call: TRBJ2-7; d_call: NA; v_call: TRBV5-1; clone_size: NA; cdr3_aa: CASSLTGSYEQYF; cdr3_nt: TGCGCCAGCAGCTTGACAGGGTCATACGAGCAGTACTTC
j_call: TRBJ2-7; d_call: TRBD2; v_call: TRBV4-2; clone_size: NA; cdr3_aa: CASSQGLEVDEQYF; cdr3_nt: TGTGCCAGCAGCCAGGGACTAGAAGTCGACGAGCAGTACTTC
j_call: TRBJ2-1; d_call: NA; v_call: TRBV28; clone_size: NA; cdr3_aa: CATSRARGHNEQFF; cdr3_nt: TGTGCCACCTCCCGGGCCCGCGGGCACAATGAGCAGTTCTTC
j_call: TRBJ2-3; d_call: NA; v_call: TRBV28; clone_size: NA; cdr3_aa: CASSLPGPGGRDTQYF; cdr3_nt: TGTGCCAGCAGTTTACCGGGGCCCGGGGGTAGGGATACGCAGTATTTT
j_call: TRBJ1-2; d_call: NA; v_call: TRBV3-1/TRBV3-2; clone_size: NA; cdr3_aa: CASSQRLAGYTF; cdr3_nt: TGTGCCAGCAGCCAAAGGCTTGCTGGCTACACCTTC
j_call: TRBJ2-5; d_call: TRBD2; v_call: TRBV4-2; clone_size: NA; cdr3_aa: CASSPGLDYPGTQYF; cdr3_nt: TGTGCCAGCAGCCCGGGACTAGACTATCCCGGGACCCAGTACTTC
j_call: TRBJ2-2; d_call: NA; v_call: TRBV7-3; clone_size: NA; cdr3_aa: CASSLLAGSGELFF; cdr3_nt: TGTGCCAGCAGCTTACTTGCCGGGAGCGGGGAGCTGTTTTTT
j_call: TRBJ2-1; d_call: TRBD2; v_call: TRBV5-4; clone_size: NA; cdr3_aa: CASSSGGSGSRKFF; cdr3_nt: TGTGCCAGCAGCTCCGGCGGTAGCGGGAGTCGGAAGTTCTTC
j_call: TRBJ2-3; d_call: TRBD2; v_call: TRBV19; clone_size: NA; cdr3_aa: CASSIAREDPTDTQYF; cdr3_nt: TGTGCCAGTAGTATAGCGCGGGAGGATCCCACAGATACGCAGTATTTT
j_call: TRBJ2-3; d_call: TRBD1; v_call: TRBV18; clone_size: NA; cdr3_aa: CASRRGQGSTDTQYF; cdr3_nt: TGTGCCAGCCGCCGGGGACAGGGCTCGACAGATACGCAGTATTTT
j_call: TRBJ1-1; d_call: NA; v_call: TRBV28; clone_size: once; cdr3_aa: CASSSIGAVGTEAFF; cdr3_nt: TGTGCCAGCAGTTCAATAGGGGCGGTCGGGACTGAAGCTTTCTTT
j_call: TRBJ2-2; d_call: NA; v_call: TRBV28; clone_size: NA; cdr3_aa: CASSPDLGELFF; cdr3_nt: TGTGCCAGCAGTCCCGATTTGGGGGAGCTGTTTTTT
j_call: TRBJ1-1; d_call: NA; v_call: TRBV6-2/TRBV6-3; clone_size: NA; cdr3_aa: CASSYVYSNTEAFF; cdr3_nt: TGTGCCAGCAGTTACGTGTACTCGAACACTGAAGCTTTCTTT
j_call: TRBJ2-2; d_call: TRBD1; v_call: TRBV18; clone_size: NA; cdr3_aa: CASSPPDRVNTGELFF; cdr3_nt: TGTGCCAGCTCACCCCCTGACAGGGTCAACACCGGGGAGCTGTTTTTT
j_call: TRBJ1-1; d_call: NA; v_call: TRBV7-3; clone_size: NA; cdr3_aa: CASSLEASNTEAFF; cdr3_nt: TGTGCCAGCAGCTTAGAGGCCAGCAACACTGAAGCTTTCTTT
j_call: TRBJ1-2; d_call: NA; v_call: TRBV24-1; clone_size: NA; cdr3_aa: CATSDLTAGIGYTF; cdr3_nt: TGTGCCACCAGTGATTTAACTGCCGGGATTGGCTACACCTTC
j_call: TRBJ1-1; d_call: NA; v_call: TRBV3-1/TRBV3-2; clone_size: NA; cdr3_aa: CASSQIDRPNTEAFF; cdr3_nt: TGTGCCAGCAGCCAGATAGACAGACCGAACACTGAAGCTTTCTTT
j_call: TRBJ1-5; d_call: NA; v_call: TRBV5-1; clone_size: NA; cdr3_aa: CASSPTSGGNQPQHF; cdr3_nt: TGCGCCAGCAGCCCCACCTCGGGGGGCAATCAGCCCCAGCATTTT
j_call: TRBJ1-1; d_call: NA; v_call: TRBV2; clone_size: NA; cdr3_aa: CASTDYLGGNTEAFF; cdr3_nt: TGTGCCAGCACCGATTACCTTGGCGGGAACACTGAAGCTTTCTTT
j_call: TRBJ1-5; d_call: NA; v_call: TRBV11-2; clone_size: NA; cdr3_aa: CASSLAVGQPQHF; cdr3_nt: TGTGCCAGCAGCTTAGCAGTGGGACAGCCCCAGCATTTT
j_call: TRBJ2-1; d_call: NA; v_call: TRBV19; clone_size: NA; cdr3_aa: CASSIGEQQFF; cdr3_nt: TGTGCCAGTAGTATAGGCGAACAGCAGTTCTTC
j_call: TRBJ1-2; d_call: TRBD1; v_call: TRBV10-3; clone_size: NA; cdr3_aa: CATTGQLNYGYTF; cdr3_nt: TGTGCCACCACGGGACAGTTAAACTATGGCTACACCTTC
j_call: TRBJ2-3; d_call: NA; v_call: TRBV5-1; clone_size: NA; cdr3_aa: CASSLAMSGAGTDTQYF; cdr3_nt: TGCGCCAGCAGCTTGGCCATGTCAGGGGCTGGCACAGATACGCAGTATTTT
j_call: TRBJ1-1; d_call: NA; v_call: TRBV19; clone_size: few; cdr3_aa: CASAQGMNTEAFF; cdr3_nt: TGTGCCAGTGCACAGGGCATGAACACTGAAGCTTTCTTT
j_call: TRBJ2-1; d_call: NA; v_call: TRBV5-4; clone_size: once; cdr3_aa: CASSPREVREQFF; cdr3_nt: TGTGCCAGCAGCCCCAGGGAGGTAAGGGAGCAGTTCTTC
j_call: TRBJ2-7; d_call: TRBD2; v_call: TRBV11-3; clone_size: NA; cdr3_aa: CASRPGLSYEQYF; cdr3_nt: TGTGCCAGCAGGCCGGGACTAAGCTACGAGCAGTACTTC
j_call: TRBJ1-1; d_call: NA; v_call: TRBV21-1; clone_size: NA; cdr3_aa: CASSKGGRPTEAFF; cdr3_nt: TGTGCCAGCAGCAAAGGGGGAAGGCCAACTGAAGCTTTCTTT
j_call: TRBJ2-7; d_call: NA; v_call: TRBV6-2/TRBV6-3; clone_size: NA; cdr3_aa: CASSYSTKSGGYEQYF; cdr3_nt: TGTGCCAGCAGTTACTCCACTAAGAGTGGCGGCTACGAGCAGTACTTC
j_call: TRBJ1-2; d_call: TRBD1; v_call: TRBV28; clone_size: NA; cdr3_aa: CASRATGAHYLYGYTF; cdr3_nt: TGTGCCAGCAGAGCCACAGGGGCCCACTACCTATATGGCTACACCTTC
j_call: TRBJ2-3; d_call: TRBD1; v_call: TRBV14; clone_size: NA; cdr3_aa: CASSTGTGAGTDTQYF; cdr3_nt: TGTGCCAGCAGTACTGGGACAGGGGCTGGCACAGATACGCAGTATTTT
j_call: TRBJ2-2; d_call: NA; v_call: TRBV5-1; clone_size: NA; cdr3_aa: CASSLSTTANTGELFF; cdr3_nt: TGCGCCAGCAGCTTGTCCACGACGGCGAACACCGGGGAGCTGTTTTTT
j_call: TRBJ2-7; d_call: NA; v_call: TRBV27; clone_size: once; cdr3_aa: CASSLMSWRDEQYF; cdr3_nt: TGTGCCAGCAGTTTGATGAGCTGGAGGGACGAGCAGTACTTC
j_call: TRBJ2-2; d_call: TRBD1; v_call: TRBV19; clone_size: NA; cdr3_aa: CASRMGQLNTGELFF; cdr3_nt: TGTGCCAGTAGGATGGGACAGCTAAACACCGGGGAGCTGTTTTTT
j_call: TRBJ1-5; d_call: NA; v_call: TRBV2; clone_size: NA; cdr3_aa: CASSERTNSNQPQHF; cdr3_nt: TGTGCCAGCAGTGAACGAACAAATAGCAATCAGCCCCAGCATTTT
j_call: TRBJ2-7; d_call: NA; v_call: TRBV5-4; clone_size: few; cdr3_aa: CASSFQQGLGDEQYF; cdr3_nt: TGTGCCAGCAGCTTTCAACAGGGATTAGGTGACGAGCAGTACTTC
j_call: TRBJ2-7; d_call: TRBD1; v_call: TRBV9; clone_size: NA; cdr3_aa: CASSVGDSSYEQYF; cdr3_nt: TGTGCCAGCAGCGTAGGGGACAGCTCCTACGAGCAGTACTTC
j_call: TRBJ1-2; d_call: NA; v_call: TRBV19; clone_size: many; cdr3_aa: CASSVLGSGARGYTF; cdr3_nt: TGTGCCAGTAGTGTCCTAGGGTCCGGGGCGCGAGGCTACACCTTC
j_call: TRBJ2-5; d_call: TRBD2; v_call: TRBV7-9; clone_size: NA; cdr3_aa: CASSPRTSVETQYF; cdr3_nt: TGTGCCAGCAGCCCACGGACTAGCGTGGAGACCCAGTACTTC
j_call: TRBJ1-1; d_call: NA; v_call: TRBV19; clone_size: NA; cdr3_aa: CASSISIPTEAFF; cdr3_nt: TGTGCCAGTAGTATTTCTATCCCCACTGAAGCTTTCTTT
j_call: TRBJ1-2; d_call: TRBD1; v_call: TRBV7-2; clone_size: NA; cdr3_aa: CASSSKTGSHYGYTF; cdr3_nt: TGTGCCAGCAGCTCAAAGACAGGGTCGCACTATGGCTACACCTTC
j_call: TRBJ2-7; d_call: NA; v_call: TRBV6-2/TRBV6-3; clone_size: NA; cdr3_aa: CASSYPAGDQYF; cdr3_nt: TGTGCCAGCAGTTACCCGGCAGGGGACCAGTACTTC